The 9 T cell receptor beta chains presented below share a single source sample, sequenced in a study of OX40 agonist ivuxolimab in advanced cancers. The library was generated by the immunoSEQ multiplex PCR assay. TCRdb provides this immuneACCESS table in a form limited to in-frame rearrangements. Some clones are lacking; in checked studies, under half of them reflect an unresolved V gene, and why the rest are absent is not known. Within this sample are about 72,000 clones, with less than 90% of them counted one time only. The top ten constitute around 1% of the sample. Sequences were derived from CD4+ or CD8+ T cells sorted from blood, sampled in a trial of the OX40 agonist ivuxolimab. These receptors all stem from an adult with an advanced solid tumor such as melanoma, head and neck, liver or kidney cancer.

The gene calls are TRBV7-9 and TRBJ2-7; TRBD2 is a possible D gene (5 bases). V was trimmed by 3 bases and J by 1 base, leaving 10 bases between them. The CDR3 contains 14 residues. CDR1 and CDR2 from the germline V gene are SEHNR and FQNEAQ (reference sequence). The CDR3 nucleotides are TGTGCCAGCAGCTTGCACGGAGGTTCCTACGAGCAGTACTTC. This codes for CASSLHGGSYEQYF.

The gene calls are TRBV5-6 and TRBJ2-5, with TRBD2 matching over 9 bases. J gave up 5 bases and V 6 bases, and 11 bases lay outside the gene matches. The CDR3 extends over 15 amino acids. Per the germline V gene, CDR1 is SGHDT and CDR2 is YYEEEE. The CDR3 DNA sequence: TGTGCCAGCACGCGGACTAGCGTGGGACTGGAGACCCAGTACTTC. Protein sequence: CASTRTSVGLETQYF.

This clone has just a few counts. V gene TRBV18 combines with J gene TRBJ1-2; 9 nucleotides agree with TRBD1. Per germline, CDR1 KGHSH and CDR2 LQKENI. J was trimmed by 5 bases and V by 6 bases; bases with no gene match: 10. The CDR3 runs 15 residues. CDR3 protein: CASSPRTGEGYGYTF. The CDR3 DNA sequence: TGTGCCAGCTCCCCCAGGACAGGGGAAGGTTATGGCTACACCTTC.

This clone has just a few counts. This chain connects TRBV11-2 to TRBJ2-5; D is undetermined. The CDR3 is 16 residues long. Trimming stripped 1 base from V and 2 bases from J, with 14 bases between. Germline values: CDR1 SGHAT, CDR2 FQNNGV. The CDR3 loop is CASSLVSARLQETQYF. DNA for the CDR3: TGTGCCAGCAGCTTAGTTAGTGCCAGGTTGCAAGAGACCCAGTACTTC.

The chain couples TRBV7-9 to TRBJ2-5, with a weak D call TRBD2 (6 bases). V lost 3 bases to trimming and J lost 1 base, with 12 bases between them. CDR1 is SEHNR, CDR2 FQNEAQ, per germline (reference sequence). The CDR3 length is 15 residues. The CDR3 loop is CASSFSLGGQETQYF. Here the CDR3 DNA reads TGTGCCAGCAGCTTTAGCCTGGGGGGCCAAGAGACCCAGTACTTC. Supplemented by reference TRBV7-9 and TRBJ2-5, the full variable domain reads DTGVSQNPRHKITKRGQNVTFRCDPISEHNRLYWYRQTLGQGPEFLTYFQNEAQLEKSRLLSDRFSAERPKGSFSTLEIQRTEQGDSAMYLCASSFSLGGQETQYFGPGTRLLVL.

This chain links TRBV6-5 with TRBJ1-2; TRBD1 matches at 8 bases. CDR1 is MNHEY and CDR2 is SVGAGI in the germline V gene. V lost 5 bases and J lost 4; bases outside the gene matches: 6. There are 14 residues in the CDR3. In DNA form, the CDR3 reads TGTGCCAGCAGTGCGGACAGGGAAGGCTATGGCTACACCTTC. Amino acid sequence: CASSADREGYGYTF.

The chain couples TRBV6-4 to TRBJ2-2, with 7 bases matching TRBD2. The V gene's germline CDR1 is MRHNA and CDR2 SNTAGT. Germline trimming cut 6 bases from V and 7 bases from J; bases unmatched to any gene: 8. CDR3 size: 14 residues. CDR3 in DNA: TGTGCCAGCAGCCCCTGGCGGGGGATCGGGGAGCTGTTTTTT. Protein: CASSPWRGIGELFF.

The sample holds a few counts of this clone. V is TRBV11-3 and J is TRBJ2-3; D may be TRBD1 or TRBD2 (5 bases each). V lost 5 bases and J lost 2, with 11 bases in between. Per germline, CDR1 SGHNT and CDR2 YENEEA. The CDR3 is 14 amino acids. The CDR3 sequence is CASSLGETTDTQYF. CDR3 bases: TGTGCCAGCAGCCTAGGGGAGACCACAGATACGCAGTATTTT.

The rearrangement uses TRBV7-3 and TRBJ2-3; 7 nucleotides match TRBD2. V shed 5 bases and J 0 bases; nucleotides not matched to a gene: 17. Germline-derived CDR1 and CDR2 are SGHTA and FQGTGA. The CDR3 is 19 residues long. The CDR3, as DNA: TGTGCCAGCAGCCGTTCTATATCCGGGACTACCCGAAGCACAGATACGCAGTATTTT. The encoded protein is CASSRSISGTTRSTDTQYF.